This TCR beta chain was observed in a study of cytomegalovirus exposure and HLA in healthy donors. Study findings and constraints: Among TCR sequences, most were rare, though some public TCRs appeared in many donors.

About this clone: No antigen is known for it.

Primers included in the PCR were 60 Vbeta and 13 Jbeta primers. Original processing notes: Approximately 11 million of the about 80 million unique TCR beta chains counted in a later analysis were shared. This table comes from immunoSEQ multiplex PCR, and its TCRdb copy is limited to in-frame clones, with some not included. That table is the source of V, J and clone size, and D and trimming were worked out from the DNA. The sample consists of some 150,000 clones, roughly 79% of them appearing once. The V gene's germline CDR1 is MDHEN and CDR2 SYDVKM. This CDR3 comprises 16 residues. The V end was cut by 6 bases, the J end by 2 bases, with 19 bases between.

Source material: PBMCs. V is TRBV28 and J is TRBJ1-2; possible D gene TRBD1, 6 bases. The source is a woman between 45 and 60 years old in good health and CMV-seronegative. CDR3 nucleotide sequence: TGTGCCAGCAGCGGCCCCTCCGACAGGTCCAACTATGGCTACACCTTC. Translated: CASSGPSDRSNYGYTF.